A selection of T cell receptor beta chains follows, all from one sample in a study of identical twins. TCRdb re-analysed the 5' RACE reads in MiXCR, keeping a single row per CDR3 protein. The repertoire holds about 920,000 distinct CDR3 sequences, around 12% seen once, with 1.5% to 2% in the top ten. This sample also belongs to another study, concerning yellow fever vaccine responses in identical twins.

The source material was PBMCs. These receptor sequences come from a woman between 18 and 30 years old in good health. Each CDR3 is given with its conserved first and last residue. D genes are given only for firm matches. Rows give clone size only sometimes, using once, few, many, or a class for an expanded clone.

TRBD2	TRBJ2-7	-	TRBV28	TGTGCCAGCAGTCCCGGGACTAGGTTCCCCGCGGAGCAGTACTTC	CASSPGTRFPAEQYF
-	TRBJ2-2	many	TRBV9	TGTGCCAGCGGGCTGTTGGGCGAGGGCCTGTTTTTT	CASGLLGEGLFF
-	TRBJ2-7	-	TRBV3-1	TGTGCCAGCAGCCGCGCCTCTGGCGAGCAGTACTTC	CASSRASGEQYF
TRBD2	TRBJ2-7	-	TRBV18	TGTGCCAGCTCACCACCGGTGGCAGCGGGAGTCTACGAGCAGTACTTC	CASSPPVAAGVYEQYF
TRBD1	TRBJ1-5	many	TRBV5-1	TGCGCCAGCAGCTCCGATTACGGGACAGGGGATCAGCCCCAGCATTTT	CASSSDYGTGDQPQHF
-	TRBJ2-1	few	TRBV4-1	TGCGCCAGCAGCCAAGCGGGCGAGCGTGGCAATGAGCAGTTCTTC	CASSQAGERGNEQFF
-	TRBJ2-1	few	TRBV15	TGTGCCACCAGCAGAGCAGGGTATGAGCAGTTCTTC	CATSRAGYEQFF
-	TRBJ1-2	-	TRBV2	TGTGCCAGCAGCTACCGACAGGACTATGGCTACACCTTC	CASSYRQDYGYTF
TRBD2	TRBJ2-7	few	TRBV6-2/TRBV6-3	TGTGCCAGCAGCCCCGGGGTAGCGGGAAGGTTTGTCTACGAGCAGTACTTC	CASSPGVAGRFVYEQYF
-	TRBJ2-3	few	TRBV19	TGTGCCAGTAGAATTAGCGACCCGCCGGGAGATACGCAGTATTTT	CASRISDPPGDTQYF
-	TRBJ2-4	few	TRBV11-3	TGTGCCACCAGTACTAGGAGTTTTGCCAAAAACATTCAGTACTTC	CATSTRSFAKNIQYF
-	TRBJ1-2	few	TRBV28	TGTGCCACCCTCTCTGACAGGAGCTATGGCTACACCTTC	CATLSDRSYGYTF
TRBD1	TRBJ2-1	-	TRBV7-9	TGTGCCAGCAGCTTGGGGACAGAGGTTTACAATGAGCAGTTCTTC	CASSLGTEVYNEQFF
-	TRBJ2-5	-	TRBV11-2	TGTGCCAGCAGTCCTGGACTACCCCGAATCGGGACCCAGTACTTC	CASSPGLPRIGTQYF
TRBD2	TRBJ2-1	few	TRBV20-1	TGCAGTGCTAGAGATGGGCGGGAGGGCCTAGTCCATGAGCAGTTCTTC	CSARDGREGLVHEQFF
-	TRBJ1-5	few	TRBV10-3	TGTGCCATCAGTGAGTCCTACGGTCAGCCCCAGCATTTT	CAISESYGQPQHF
-	TRBJ1-4	-	TRBV4-2	TGTGCCAGCAGCCCAGGTTCCGCGGAAAAACTGTTTTTT	CASSPGSAEKLFF
TRBD2	TRBJ2-1	few	TRBV5-1	TGCGCCAGCAGCCCGGGGACTAGCGGAACTGAGAATGAGCAGTTCTTC	CASSPGTSGTENEQFF
TRBD2	TRBJ2-4	-	TRBV12-3/TRBV12-4	TGTGCCAGCAGTGTCAGCACTAGCGGCATTCAGTACTTC	CASSVSTSGIQYF
TRBD1	TRBJ2-5	few	TRBV29-1	TGCAGCGTAGAAGGACAGGGAAAATCCGGGACCCAGTACTTC	CSVEGQGKSGTQYF
-	TRBJ1-6	-	TRBV29-1	TGCAGCGTTGAACGACTAGAGGGCGCCTATAATTCACCCCTCCACTTT	CSVERLEGAYNSPLHF
-	TRBJ2-1	-	TRBV25-1	TGTGCCAGCAGTGATCATAAGGGGAGCTCCTACAATGAGCAGTTCTTC	CASSDHKGSSYNEQFF
-	TRBJ2-1	many	TRBV5-1	TGCGCCAGCAGCTTGGCTAGGGAGCCCTACAATGAGCAGTTCTTC	CASSLAREPYNEQFF
TRBD1	TRBJ1-2	few	TRBV5-1	TGCGCCAGCAGCTTGGCCGGGAACCGGGACAGCTCTCAGGGGGGTACCTTC	CASSLAGNRDSSQGGTF
-	TRBJ1-4	-	TRBV12-3/TRBV12-4	TGTGCCAGCAGTGACCTCGGGGGGGGCGAAAAACTGTTTTTT	CASSDLGGGEKLFF
-	TRBJ2-1	few	TRBV29-1	TGCAGCGTACAGGGCCTTGCAAGCTCCTACAATGAGCAGTTCTTC	CSVQGLASSYNEQFF
TRBD1	TRBJ2-5	-	TRBV20-1	TGCAGTGCTGACAACAGGGGTGAGACCCAGTACTTC	CSADNRGETQYF
TRBD2	TRBJ2-3	few	TRBV5-4	TGTGCCAGCAGCCCACGGACTAGCGGACACACAGATACGCAGTATTTT	CASSPRTSGHTDTQYF
-	TRBJ2-7	few	TRBV5-1	TGCGCCAGCGGACCACAGAACTCCTACGAGCAGTACTTC	CASGPQNSYEQYF
TRBD1	TRBJ1-2	many	TRBV9	TGTGCCAGCAGCGTATCCCTTGGACAGGGTGCGGAGAGTGGCTATGGCTACACCTTC	CASSVSLGQGAESGYGYTF
-	TRBJ2-2	many	TRBV20-1	TGCAGTGCTCATACCCGACAGGCAAGAGGTACCGGGGAGCTGTTTTTT	CSAHTRQARGTGELFF
-	TRBJ1-2	-	TRBV6-5	TGTGCCAGCTGTCACCCACAGGGATTCATCTATGGCTACACCTTC	CASCHPQGFIYGYTF
-	TRBJ2-2	many	TRBV6-5	TGTGCCAGCAGTTACAACCTGGTCAGGCAGAACACCGGGGAGCTGTTTTTT	CASSYNLVRQNTGELFF
TRBD1	TRBJ1-1	few	TRBV20-1	TGCAGTGCTCCGGGACAGGGGGTCGGTGAAGCTTTCTTT	CSAPGQGVGEAFF
-	TRBJ2-4	-	TRBV6-1	TGTGCCAGCTCCCCCGGGGGACTCCCCTCATCCAAAAACATTCAGTACTTC	CASSPGGLPSSKNIQYF
TRBD1	TRBJ2-1	many	TRBV7-9	TGTGCCAGCAGCATATCTCGGACAGGGGGCTGGAATGAGCAGTTCTTC	CASSISRTGGWNEQFF
TRBD1	TRBJ1-4	few	TRBV6-5	TGTGCCAGCAGTTTTCCGGGACAGTCGGGTGAAAAACTGTTTTTT	CASSFPGQSGEKLFF
-	TRBJ2-2	-	TRBV7-3	TGTGCCAGCAGTTTCAATGGGGGGACCGGGGAGCTGTTTTTT	CASSFNGGTGELFF
TRBD2	TRBJ2-5	few	TRBV10-1	TGCGCCACCGACTTAGCGGGTCAAGAGACCCAGTACTTC	CATDLAGQETQYF
-	TRBJ1-5	many	TRBV12-3/TRBV12-4	TGTGCCAGCAGTTTAGGGGGAGACAATCAGCCCCAGCATTTT	CASSLGGDNQPQHF
-	TRBJ1-1	many	TRBV7-9	TGTGCCAGCAGCTTAGTCGGCAGGGAAGCTTTCTTT	CASSLVGREAFF
-	TRBJ2-3	-	TRBV6-5	TGTGCCAGCAGTTCCTCCCCAGGGGAGCGGGGCACAGATACGCAGTATTTT	CASSSSPGERGTDTQYF
TRBD2	TRBJ2-2	few	TRBV10-3	TGTGCCATCAGTGCACGCGGGGGAGGCGACGGGGAGCTGTTTTTT	CAISARGGGDGELFF
-	TRBJ1-6	-	TRBV20-1	TGCAGTGCTAGTGCAGAGTCTTCACCCCTCCACTTT	CSASAESSPLHF
TRBD2	TRBJ2-3	many	TRBV5-1	TGCGCCAGCAGCGCCGGGACTAGCGGACAAGATACGCAGTATTTT	CASSAGTSGQDTQYF
-	TRBJ2-2	few	TRBV12-3/TRBV12-4	TGTGCCAGCAGTTTTGGGGTCACCGGGGAGCTGTTTTTT	CASSFGVTGELFF
-	TRBJ1-4	many	TRBV12-3/TRBV12-4	TGTGCCAGCAGTTTAAATACGAATGAAAAACTGTTTTTT	CASSLNTNEKLFF
-	TRBJ2-1	few	TRBV5-1	TGCGCCAGCAGCTTGGGACTTACCCTTGAGTACAATGAGCAGTTCTTC	CASSLGLTLEYNEQFF
-	TRBJ2-5	-	TRBV5-1	TGCGCCAGCCGGTTGGGCGGATCTTTCCAAGAGACCCAGTACTTC	CASRLGGSFQETQYF